These T cell receptor beta chains were read from a single sample in a study of radiotherapy plus CTLA-4 blockade in lung cancer. Assay: immunoSEQ multiplex PCR; the TCRdb copy retains only in-frame clones and omits some. The data contain tens of thousands of clones, about 86% of them singletons. This material consisted of peripheral blood, taken from a patient treated with radiotherapy plus ipilimumab. These receptors all come from a human donor with non-small cell lung cancer who had a partial response to radiotherapy plus ipilimumab. Each CDR3 is given with its conserved first and last residue. Each record gives: CDR3 DNA, CDR3 protein, clone size, CDR3 length, V gene, J gene, D gene. The D gene is left open where the match is weak. Clone size is given for some rows only: seen once, a few or many times, or a class if the clone is expanded.

TGTGCCAGCAGCTTACAAACCGGGACGAACACCGGGGAGCTGTTTTTT,CASSLQTGTNTGELFF,-,16,TRBV7-9,TRBJ2-2,-
TGTGCCAGCAGCCAATTTGCAGGGCGTGTTGCTGGGGCCAACGTCCTGACTTTC,CASSQFAGRVAGANVLTF,-,18,TRBV16,TRBJ2-6,-
TGTGCCAGCAGTCCTGGTCAGGTAGATGAAAAACTGTTTTTT,CASSPGQVDEKLFF,-,14,TRBV6-5,TRBJ1-4,-
TGTGCCAGCACTTTGTGGCAGTACACTGAAGCTTTCTTT,CASTLWQYTEAFF,-,13,TRBV6-1,TRBJ1-1,-
TGCAGCGTTGCACAGGTGAACACCGGGGAGCTGTTTTTT,CSVAQVNTGELFF,-,13,TRBV29-1,TRBJ2-2,-
TGTGCCATAAAAAAGGACGGTCCCGGAGGGGGCTACACCTTC,CAIKKDGPGGGYTF,-,14,TRBV6-4,TRBJ1-2,-
TGTGCCAGCAGCTTGAACTCACTAGCGGGGGCCCAGTACTTC,CASSLNSLAGAQYF,-,14,TRBV5-4,TRBJ2-5,TRBD2
TGTGCCAGCACCCGGACAGGGCTCACTGAAGCTTTCTTT,CASTRTGLTEAFF,-,13,TRBV6-5,TRBJ1-1,TRBD1
TGCAGCGCCAGGGACAGGACGAATGAAAAACTGTTTTTT,CSARDRTNEKLFF,-,13,TRBV29-1,TRBJ1-4,TRBD1
TGTGCCAGCAGCACTCGGAAACAGGGGATTACCTATGGCTACACCTTC,CASSTRKQGITYGYTF,-,16,TRBV21-1,TRBJ1-2,-
TGTGCCAGCAGCGCCGGGACAGACAGTAATCAGCCCCAGCATTTT,CASSAGTDSNQPQHF,-,15,TRBV6-5,TRBJ1-5,TRBD1
TGTGCCAGCAGCAAAGCGGGTGGGGTGACAGGGACCTATGGCTACACCTTC,CASSKAGGVTGTYGYTF,once,17,TRBV21-1,TRBJ1-2,-
TGTGCCAGCAGCTTTGCAACACAGGACAGGGGTGATGGAAACACCATATATTTT,CASSFATQDRGDGNTIYF,-,18,TRBV14,TRBJ1-3,TRBD1
TGTGCCAGCGCCAACAGGTGGGGCAATCAGCCCCAGCATTTT,CASANRWGNQPQHF,-,14,TRBV27,TRBJ1-5,-
TGTGCCAGCAGCCCCTCCCGGGGAAGGAGGACAGGCTACGAGCAGTACTTC,CASSPSRGRRTGYEQYF,once,17,TRBV13,TRBJ2-7,TRBD1
TGCAGCGTTGGAGCAGGGGCAAGTGGCTACACCTTC,CSVGAGASGYTF,-,12,TRBV29-1,TRBJ1-2,-
TGCACGCCAGTTTACTATGGCTACACCTTC,CTPVYYGYTF,-,10,TRBV20-1,TRBJ1-2,-
TGCGCCAGCAGCCCGGAATGGGGAGGCAATCAGCCCCAGCATTTT,CASSPEWGGNQPQHF,once,15,TRBV5-1,TRBJ1-5,-
TGTGCCAGCAGCCCCTCCGGGACTCGCAATCAGCCCCAGCATTTT,CASSPSGTRNQPQHF,-,15,TRBV4-2,TRBJ1-5,-
TGTGCCAGCTCACCACGTGTCCTCCAAGAGACCCAGTACTTC,CASSPRVLQETQYF,-,14,TRBV18,TRBJ2-5,-
TGTGCCAGTAGTATAGGAAGACAATACGAGCAGTACTTC,CASSIGRQYEQYF,-,13,TRBV19,TRBJ2-7,-
TGTGCCAGCAGCGTAGGCCCGGGACTAGCCCAGAGGGGCTACAATGAGCAGTTCTTC,CASSVGPGLAQRGYNEQFF,-,19,TRBV9,TRBJ2-1,TRBD2
TGTGCCACCGGGGGGGTCACAGATACGCAGTATTTT,CATGGVTDTQYF,once,12,TRBV19,TRBJ2-3,TRBD2
TGTGCCAGCAGCGCAGGACAGGGGCTAGGCAATGAGCAGTTCTTC,CASSAGQGLGNEQFF,once,15,TRBV11-3,TRBJ2-1,TRBD1
TGTGCCAGCTCACCAACAGGGTTAAGAGAGACCCAGTACTTC,CASSPTGLRETQYF,-,14,TRBV18,TRBJ2-5,-
TGTGCCAGCAGCCCAACAGGGATCTCTGGAAACACCATATATTTT,CASSPTGISGNTIYF,-,15,TRBV7-9,TRBJ1-3,-
TGCGCCAGCAGTGAGTCGACAGGGGGTACACAAGAGACCCAGTACTTC,CASSESTGGTQETQYF,few,16,TRBV10-1,TRBJ2-5,TRBD1
TGTGCCAGCTCACCTGGACAGGGGGCGAGGTATGGCTACACCTTC,CASSPGQGARYGYTF,-,15,TRBV18,TRBJ1-2,TRBD1
TGTGCCAGCAGCCAAGAAATCGAGACAGTAGGCAATCAGCCCCAGCATTTT,CASSQEIETVGNQPQHF,-,17,TRBV4-2,TRBJ1-5,-